These 24 T cell receptor beta chains were sequenced from one sample in a study of T cell responses to AZD1222 COVID-19 vaccine. Sequencing used immunoSEQ multiplex PCR; TCRdb keeps in-frame clones, though not all of them. Of about 180,000 clones in the sample, 80% to 95% were seen once. The input for sequencing was peripheral blood, taken 28 days after the second dose of the MenACWY control vaccine. The receptors were gathered from an adult who received the MenACWY meningococcal vaccine as a control.

The gene calls are TRBV7-2 and TRBJ2-7, with a possible D match to TRBD2 (5 bases). Trimming removed 3 bases at V and 6 bases at J, with 9 bases between. This CDR3 is built from 12 residues. Germline CDR1 reads SGHTA; CDR2 reads FQGNSA. CDR3 in amino acids: CASSLNAGEQYF. CDR3 DNA sequence: TGTGCCAGCAGCTTGAACGCGGGCGAGCAGTACTTC.

The chain carries TRBV9 and TRBJ1-5; no clear D gene. The CDR3 sequence is 14 residues long. The V end lost 1 base, the J end lost 1 base, and 6 bases lay between the germline ends. The germline CDR1 and CDR2 sequences are SGDLS and YYNGEE. In DNA, the CDR3 is TGTGCCAGCAGCGTAAGCCCAAGCAATCAGCCCCAGCATTTT. Encoded protein: CASSVSPSNQPQHF.

The chain has TRBV19 and TRBJ2-4, with D hard to call. The CDR3 loop spans 16 amino acids. V lost 2 bases, J lost 1 base, and 12 bases lay in between. CDR1 LNHDA and CDR2 SQIVND come from the germline V gene (reference sequence). The CDR3 spells CASSIWETDAKNIQYF. CDR3 nucleotides: TGTGCCAGTAGTATATGGGAAACCGATGCCAAAAACATTCAGTACTTC.

V and J are TRBV19 and TRBJ1-5; TRBD1 might be the D (5 bases). V shed 7 bases and J shed 1 base, with 17 bases lying between them. The CDR3 totals 16 residues. CDR1 is LNHDA and CDR2 is SQIVND in the germline V gene (reference sequence). CDR3 nucleotide sequence: TGTGCCAGTACCACCCGGGCAGGGATAAGCAATCAGCCCCAGCATTTT. Translated, it gives CASTTRAGISNQPQHF.

This rearrangement joins TRBV6-5 to TRBJ1-1; possibly TRBD1 for D (5 bases). This CDR3 has 15 amino acids. Trimming stripped 5 bases from V and 1 base from J, with 14 bases between. Germline-derived CDR1 and CDR2 are MNHEY and SVGAGI. The CDR3 bases are TGTGCCAGCAGTCGGTTAGCCCAGGGGAACACTGAAGCTTTCTTT. It encodes CASSRLAQGNTEAFF.

CDR3 sequence reads: CASSRTGIGYTF. The CDR3, as DNA: TGTGCCAGCAGCAGGACAGGGATCGGCTACACCTTC. The chain is built from TRBV12-3 or TRBV12-4 and TRBJ1-2; 8 bases line up with TRBD1. The CDR3 contains 12 residues. The junction had 5 bases not matched to a gene; V was cut back by 6 bases and J by 8 bases.

V is TRBV4-3 and J is TRBJ1-6, with D perhaps TRBD1 (6 bases). Deletions cut 0 bases from V and 7 bases from J, with 13 bases between. CDR1 LGHNA and CDR2 YSLEER come from the germline V gene. The CDR3 is 16 amino acids. CDR3 sequence: CASSQDLGQRNSPLHF. CDR3 bases: TGCGCCAGCAGCCAAGATCTGGGACAACGAAATTCACCCCTCCACTTT.

The chain joins TRBV14 to TRBJ1-4; D is uncertain. With 1 base removed from V and 9 bases from J, the gap between germline ends came to 9 bases. The germline CDR1 and CDR2 sequences are SGHDN and FVKESK. This CDR3 has 13 residues. The CDR3 here is CASSQGTHQKLFF. CDR3 nucleotide sequence: TGTGCCAGCAGCCAAGGAACTCATCAAAAACTGTTTTTT.

The chain joins TRBV6-2 or TRBV6-3 to TRBJ1-6; the D gene is possibly TRBD1 (6 bases). The CDR3 totals 15 residues. V was shortened by 1 base and J by 10 bases, with 14 bases between the two germline ends. Germline V CDR1 and CDR2: MNHEY, SVGEGT. The CDR3 sequence: CASSYYAGVGSPLHF. CDR3 DNA sequence: TGTGCCAGCAGTTACTACGCAGGGGTGGGCTCACCCCTCCACTTT.

With regard to this clone: This CDR3 is also generated by other DNA sequences in the sample. J is TRBJ1-5 and V is TRBV18; 11 nucleotides line up with TRBD1. Germline V gene lookup returns CDR1 KGHSH and CDR2 LQKENI. The CDR3 is 15 amino acids. Unmatched junction bases numbered 2, after V lost 3 bases and J lost 4 bases. As DNA, the CDR3 is TGTGCCAGCTCACCTGGGACAGGGGGAAATCAGCCCCAGCATTTT. Amino acid sequence: CASSPGTGGNQPQHF.

The chain carries TRBV9 and TRBJ2-3, with 9 bases that match TRBD2. Trimming removed 0 bases from V and 8 bases from J; junction bases left unmatched: 7. There are 15 residues in the CDR3. The germline CDR1 and CDR2 sequences are SGDLS and YYNGEE. CDR3 sequence: CASSVGGGGAVTQYF. CDR3 nucleotides: TGTGCCAGCAGCGTAGGCGGCGGGGGGGCTGTTACGCAGTATTTT.

The chain combines TRBV6-5 with TRBJ1-2; a possible D gene is TRBD1 (6 bases). The germline gives CDR1 MNHEY, CDR2 SVGAGI. V was shortened by 6 bases and J by 3 bases, with 17 bases between the two germline ends. CDR3 size: 15 residues. CDR3 in amino acids: CASSRPGGGDYGYTF. The CDR3 DNA reads TGTGCCAGCAGCCGGCCGGGAGGGGGAGACTATGGCTACACCTTC.

This chain uses TRBV4-1 with TRBJ2-3; 10 positions match TRBD1. This CDR3 region has 16 residues. The V gene's germline CDR1 is MGHRA and CDR2 YSYEKL. V shed 1 base, J shed 4 bases, and the junction held 5 bases outside the gene matches. As DNA, the CDR3 is TGCGCCAGCAGCCAAGTCCCAGGACAGGGGGCAGATACGCAGTATTTT. It codes for CASSQVPGQGADTQYF.

The chain carries TRBV6-6 and TRBJ2-2, with D unclear. CDR3 length: 16 amino acids. The V gene lost 2 bases and the J gene lost 2 bases, with 12 bases spanning the gap. The germline gives CDR1 MNHNY, CDR2 SVGAGI (reference sequence). This chain's CDR3 is CASSYGRAYNTGELFF. In nucleotides, the CDR3 is TGTGCCAGCAGTTACGGCCGGGCATATAACACCGGGGAGCTGTTTTTT.

V and J are TRBV30 and TRBJ2-2; TRBD1 matches at 8 bases. The germline gives CDR1 GTSNPN, CDR2 SVGIG (reference sequence). The CDR3 is 14 residues long. Trimming took 5 bases from V and 1 from J; bases not matched to a gene: 3. CDR3 sequence reads: CAWPGTGNTGELFF. For the CDR3, the DNA is TGTGCCTGGCCCGGGACAGGGAACACCGGGGAGCTGTTTTTT.

This rearrangement joins TRBV29-1 to TRBJ1-5; a weak D match, TRBD1 (5 bases). V was cut by 5 bases and J by 0 bases, with 8 bases left in between. This CDR3 contains 13 residues. Per germline, CDR1 SQVTM and CDR2 ANQGSEA. The CDR3 DNA is TGCAGCGTTAGCAGGGATAGCAATCAGCCCCAGCATTTT. Its protein is CSVSRDSNQPQHF.

This chain joins TRBV30 and TRBJ2-1; TRBD1 is a possible D gene (5 bases). This CDR3 comprises 14 residues. The germline CDR1 and CDR2 sequences are GTSNPN and SVGIG (reference sequence). V lost 2 bases to trimming and J lost 8 bases, with 16 bases between them. DNA for the CDR3: TGTGCCTGGAGTTTTGGCCTACAAGGGGATGAGCAGTTCTTC. Amino acids: CAWSFGLQGDEQFF.

Concerning this clone: One end of the junction varies from germline; a read error may be responsible. The V gene is TRBV19, the J gene TRBJ2-7; no definite D call. The CDR3 has 13 residues. CDR1 LNHDA and CDR2 SQIVND come from the germline V gene (reference sequence). This CDR3 is CASSIPGSDEQYF. CDR3 nucleotide sequence: TGTGCCAGTAGTATACCGGGCTCCGACGAGCAGTACTTC. Looking up the rest from reference TRBV19 and TRBJ2-7 gives the full variable domain: DGGITQSPKYLFRKEGQNVTLSCEQNLNHDAMYWYRQDPGQGLRLIYYSQIVNDFQKGDIAEGYSVSREKKESFPLTVTSAQKNPTAFYLCASSIPGSDEQYFGPGTRLTVT.

The gene calls are TRBV5-6 and TRBJ2-3, with unresolved D. With 4 bases removed from V and 7 bases from J, the gap between germline ends came to 13 bases. Per the germline V gene, CDR1 is SGHDT and CDR2 is YYEEEE. The CDR3 consists of 13 residues. In DNA, the CDR3 is TGTGCCAGCAGCCTTTGGAATGGAAATACGCAGTATTTT. Translated, it gives CASSLWNGNTQYF. The variable domain in full, with the rest retrieved from reference TRBV5-6 and TRBJ2-3, is DAGVTQSPTHLIKTRGQQVTLRCSPKSGHDTVSWYQQALGQGPQFIFQYYEEEERQRGNFPDRFSGHQFPNYSSELNVNALLLGDSALYLCASSLWNGNTQYFGPGTRLTVL.

The CDR3 bases are TGTGCCGTCTCAGGGCGCACAGATACGCAGTATTTT. Translated: CAVSGRTDTQYF. The J gene is TRBJ2-3, the V gene TRBV24-1; D may be TRBD1 (5 bases). Trimming stripped 12 bases from V and 1 base from J, with 10 bases between. CDR3 length: 12 residues. CDR1 and CDR2 from the germline V gene are KGHDR and SFDVKD.

The J gene is TRBJ1-1, the V gene TRBV11-1, with D perhaps TRBD1 (6 bases). V was trimmed by 8 bases and J by 3 bases, leaving 16 bases between them. Germline V gene data show CDR1 as SGHAT and CDR2 as FQDESV (reference sequence). This CDR3 contains 14 residues. CDR3 region: CASFRGAGDTEAFF. As DNA, the CDR3 is TGTGCCAGCTTCAGGGGCGCGGGGGACACTGAAGCTTTCTTT.

The CDR3 region is CASSSPGKSYNSPLHF. CDR3 in DNA: TGCGCCAGCAGCTCCCCCGGGAAATCCTATAATTCACCCCTCCACTTT. The chain combines TRBV4-1 with TRBJ1-6; D gene unclear. CDR3 length: 16 residues. Trimming pared 5 bases from V and 1 base from J, leaving 12 bases between. CDR1 and CDR2 (germline): MGHRA, YSYEKL.

The gene calls are TRBV5-1 and TRBJ2-1; D may be TRBD1 (6 bases). Germline CDR1 is SGHRS and CDR2 is YFSETQ. This CDR3 region has 14 residues. V lost 0 bases, J lost 7 bases, and 11 bases lay in between. The chain's CDR3 is CASSLVRGFNEQFF. Written as DNA, the CDR3 is TGCGCCAGCAGCTTGGTGAGGGGGTTTAATGAGCAGTTCTTC.

This clone is a singleton in its sample. The V and J genes are TRBV5-4 and TRBJ1-1, with no clear D. This CDR3 is built from 15 residues. Germline V gene data show CDR1 as SGHNT and CDR2 as YYREEE (reference sequence). Trimming removed 4 bases at V and 4 bases at J, with 17 bases between. The CDR3 is CASSVRETEGTEAFF. CDR3 coding DNA: TGTGCCAGCAGCGTACGGGAGACCGAGGGCACTGAAGCTTTCTTT. Using reference TRBV5-4 and TRBJ1-1 for the parts outside the CDR3, the full variable domain is ETGVTQSPTHLIKTRGQQVTLRCSSQSGHNTVSWYQQALGQGPQFIFQYYREEENGRGNFPPRFSGLQFPNYSSELNVNALELDDSALYLCASSVRETEGTEAFFGQGTRLTVV.